The 31 T cell receptor beta chains below all came from one sample that was sequenced in a study of blood T cell repertoires in COVID-19. This table comes from immunoSEQ multiplex PCR, and its TCRdb copy is limited to in-frame clones, with some not included. The sample yields 220,000 or so clones, approximately 78% seen once. The material sequenced was peripheral blood. These receptors came from an elderly woman with COVID-19, enrolled during active disease.

This clone came up once. This chain joins TRBV6-5 and TRBJ1-3; 7 bases map to TRBD1. V shed 5 bases, J shed 1 base, and the junction held 2 bases outside the gene matches. CDR3 size: 14 residues. Germline V lookup: CDR1 MNHEY, CDR2 SVGAGI. The CDR3 DNA sequence: TGTGCCAGCAGTATACAGGGGTCTGGAAACACCATATATTTT. Protein: CASSIQGSGNTIYF.

The rearrangement links TRBV5-1 to TRBJ2-6, with a tentative D call TRBD2 (6 bases). Germline assignment: CDR1 SGHRS and CDR2 YFSETQ. V was cut by 2 bases and J by 3 bases, with 9 bases left in between. The CDR3 contains 15 residues. The CDR3 DNA is TGCGCCAGCAGCTTTCAGGGAGGTGGGGCCAACGTCCTGACTTTC. It encodes CASSFQGGGANVLTF.

This sequence joins TRBV9 and TRBJ1-5, with TRBD1 as a possible D gene (5 bases). This CDR3 contains 15 residues. V gave up 3 bases and J gave up 4 bases, with 14 bases separating them. Germline V lookup: CDR1 SGDLS, CDR2 YYNGEE. The CDR3 DNA is TGTGCCAGCAGCGGGGGGGACCTCGGAAATCAGCCCCAGCATTTT. Its translation is CASSGGDLGNQPQHF.

Details on this clone: Distinct nucleotide sequences in the sample also encode this CDR3. V and J are TRBV6-5 and TRBJ1-2, with 12 nucleotides matching TRBD1. The CDR3 spans 15 residues. V was pared by 3 bases and J by 2 bases, with 1 base of the junction left unmatched. Germline CDR1 MNHEY, CDR2 SVGAGI. The CDR3 nucleotides are TGTGCCAGCAGTTATGGGACAGGGGGCAACTATGGCTACACCTTC. Protein: CASSYGTGGNYGYTF.

The V gene is TRBV10-3, the J gene TRBJ1-3; D might be TRBD1 (5 bases). The CDR3 loop spans 14 amino acids. Germline V lookup: CDR1 ENHRY, CDR2 SYGVKD. Trimming cost V 3 bases and J 4 bases, with 10 bases left between them. The CDR3 nucleotides are TGTGCCATCAGTGACTCAGGGTACGGAAACACCATATATTTT. It translates to CAISDSGYGNTIYF.

The J gene is TRBJ2-1, the V gene TRBV28; D might be TRBD1 (6 bases). The CDR3 is 14 residues long. Germline V CDR1 and CDR2: MDHEN, SYDVKM. V was shortened by 2 bases and J by 2 bases, with 7 bases between the two germline ends. The CDR3: CASSLRGTYNEQFF. In DNA, the CDR3 is TGTGCCAGCAGTTTAAGGGGGACCTACAATGAGCAGTTCTTC.

The rearrangement uses TRBV7-2 and TRBJ2-2; no reliable D call. The germline V and J ends were trimmed by 1 base and 4 bases, with 7 bases remaining between them. Germline assignment: CDR1 SGHTA and CDR2 FQGNSA. The CDR3 length is 14 residues. CDR3 bases: TGTGCCAGCAGCTTAGTTACGGTCACCGGGGAGCTGTTTTTT. Translating it yields CASSLVTVTGELFF.

V usage is TRBV3-1 (or the pseudogene TRBV3-2) and J usage is TRBJ1-3; TRBD1 is a possible D gene (5 bases). The CDR3 consists of 15 residues. V lost 0 bases and J 2 bases, leaving 8 bases between the germline ends. Germline V gives CDR1 LGHDT, CDR2 YNNKEL (reference sequence). DNA of the CDR3: TGTGCCAGCAGCCAAGAGTCCAGGGCTGGAAACACCATATATTTT. Translated, it gives CASSQESRAGNTIYF.

The rearrangement links TRBV6-6 to TRBJ2-7; the D gene is possibly TRBD2 (6 bases). V gave up 1 base and J gave up 7 bases, with 14 bases separating them. This CDR3 is built from 14 residues. CDR1 and CDR2 (germline): MNHNY, SVGAGI (reference sequence). The CDR3 DNA reads as TGTGCCAGCAGTTACTTCAGTGTGGGAGGTGAGCAGTACTTC. Residues: CASSYFSVGGEQYF.

This clone has a handful of counts. The gene calls are TRBV28 and TRBJ1-2; tentatively, D is TRBD1 (6 bases). Germline-derived CDR1 and CDR2 are MDHEN and SYDVKM. The V and J ends lost 6 bases and 2 bases respectively, with 10 bases between them. CDR3 length: 13 amino acids. CDR3: CASRETGNYGYTF. In nucleotides, the CDR3 is TGTGCCAGCAGAGAGACAGGCAACTATGGCTACACCTTC.

This sequence joins TRBV19 and TRBJ2-1; the D gene is possibly TRBD2 (6 bases). Per germline, CDR1 LNHDA and CDR2 SQIVND (reference sequence). The germline V and J ends were trimmed by 8 bases and 3 bases, with 14 bases remaining between them. The CDR3 totals 14 residues. The CDR3 loop is CASRKRLDYNEQFF. The CDR3 region has the DNA TGTGCCAGTCGTAAGAGACTAGACTACAATGAGCAGTTCTTC.

This chain uses TRBV2 with TRBJ2-1, with 8 bases lining up with TRBD1. The J segment lost 12 bases and the V segment lost 6 bases, leaving 7 bases of the junction unmatched. The CDR3 is 12 amino acids. Germline V lookup: CDR1 SNHLY, CDR2 FYNNEI. The CDR3 nucleotides read TGTGCCAGCAGAGACAGGGGTACCCTGCAGTTCTTC. Encoded protein: CASRDRGTLQFF. The variable domain in full, completed from reference TRBV2 and TRBJ2-1, reads EPEVTQTPSHQVTQMGQEVILRCVPISNHLYFYWYRQILGQKVEFLVSFYNNEISEKSEIFDDQFSVERPDGSNFTLKIRSTKLEDSAMYFCASRDRGTLQFFGPGTRLTVL.

V gene TRBV9 combines with J gene TRBJ1-4, with 9 bases matching TRBD1. CDR3 size: 15 residues. J was trimmed by 8 bases and V by 5 bases; bases with no gene match: 10. Per the germline V gene, CDR1 is SGDLS and CDR2 is YYNGEE. The CDR3 nucleotides read TGTGCCAGCAGTCGTAACAGACAGGGGGGCGAAAAACTGTTTTTT. Its protein is CASSRNRQGGEKLFF.

V gene TRBV6-5 combines with J gene TRBJ1-1; D gene ambiguous. The CDR3 runs 15 residues. Germline V lookup: CDR1 MNHEY, CDR2 SVGAGI. Trimming pared 2 bases from V and 0 bases from J, leaving 10 bases between. The CDR3 bases are TGTGCCAGCAGTTACGGTGGAGGGATGAACACTGAAGCTTTCTTT. Translating gives CASSYGGGMNTEAFF.

The rearrangement joins TRBV12-3 or TRBV12-4 to TRBJ1-2; a possible D gene is TRBD1 (5 bases). The CDR3 runs 12 residues. V was trimmed by 2 bases and J by 7 bases, leaving 8 bases between them. CDR3 DNA sequence: TGTGCCAGCAGTTTACCCCAGGGTGGCTACACCTTC. Amino acid sequence: CASSLPQGGYTF.

This clone was counted between two and nine times. The chain combines TRBV16 with TRBJ2-7; 12 bases line up with TRBD2. The germline V gene encodes CDR1 KGHSY and CDR2 FQNENV. Trimming at V came to 3 bases and at J to 4 bases, leaving 1 base not matched to a gene. There are 14 residues in the CDR3. As DNA, the CDR3 is TGTGCCAGCAGCCATCTAGCGGGAGGGTACGAGCAGTACTTC. Residues: CASSHLAGGYEQYF. Full variable domain (rest looked up from reference TRBV16 and TRBJ2-7): GEEVAQTPKHLVRGEGQKAKLYCAPIKGHSYVFWYQQVLKNEFKFLISFQNENVFDETGMPKERFSAKCLPNSPCSLEIQATKLEDSAVYFCASSHLAGGYEQYFGPGTRLTVT.

This chain connects TRBV30 to TRBJ1-5; a possible D gene is TRBD1 (5 bases). Germline loops: CDR1 GTSNPN, CDR2 SVGIG (reference sequence). The CDR3 is 13 amino acids. Trimming took 1 base from V and 5 from J, leaving 9 bases between them. The chain's CDR3 is CAWSAGGDQPQHF. The CDR3 DNA reads TGTGCCTGGAGTGCAGGAGGGGATCAGCCCCAGCATTTT.

The V and J genes are TRBV7-2 and TRBJ2-3; possibly TRBD2 for D (5 bases). V shed 5 bases and J shed 6 bases, with 9 bases lying between them. CDR3 length: 12 amino acids. CDR1 SGHTA and CDR2 FQGNSA come from the germline V gene. CDR3 coding DNA: TGTGCCAGCAGCCGGGATCGGGATACGCAGTATTTT. Its protein is CASSRDRDTQYF.

This clone was seen only once. The chain carries TRBV30 and TRBJ2-5, with 8 bases identical to TRBD2. Trimming cost V 6 bases and J 5 bases; bases outside gene matches: 11. Germline loops: CDR1 GTSNPN, CDR2 SVGIG (reference sequence). The CDR3 is 14 residues long. In DNA, the CDR3 is TGTGCCTGTACCCCGGGACTAGTGGGGGAGACCCAGTACTTC. It encodes CACTPGLVGETQYF.

The chain has TRBV10-3 and TRBJ1-1, with unresolved D. The V end was cut by 2 bases, the J end by 6 bases, with 13 bases between. CDR3 length equals 14 residues. Per the germline V gene, CDR1 is ENHRY and CDR2 is SYGVKD. The CDR3 DNA is TGTGCCATCAGTGAGCCGCAACGTAGCGCTGAAGCTTTCTTT. Translation gives CAISEPQRSAEAFF.

The rearrangement joins TRBV29-1 to TRBJ2-3, with TRBD2 identical over 7 bases. The CDR3 is 14 residues long. Germline CDR1 is SQVTM and CDR2 is ANQGSEA. The J segment lost 3 bases and the V segment lost 5 bases, leaving 8 bases of the junction unmatched. The CDR3 DNA sequence: TGCAGCGTTAGGTTTCCTAGCGGAACAGATACGCAGTATTTT. It is translated as CSVRFPSGTDTQYF.

The chain uses TRBV2 and TRBJ1-5; D possibly corresponds to TRBD1 (5 bases). Per the germline V gene, CDR1 is SNHLY and CDR2 is FYNNEI. V lost 4 bases, J lost 0 bases, and 13 bases lay in between. The CDR3 spans 16 residues. The CDR3 coding sequence is TGTGCCAGCAGTGGCCCGACAGAAAATAGCAATCAGCCCCAGCATTTT. Its translation is CASSGPTENSNQPQHF.

This clone was found a few times. CDR3 protein: CASGTGLYGYTF. For the CDR3, the DNA is TGTGCCAGCGGCACTGGACTCTATGGCTACACCTTC. The J gene is TRBJ1-2, the V gene TRBV6-5; no clear D gene. The germline V and J ends were trimmed by 8 bases and 4 bases, with 11 bases remaining between them. The germline CDR1 and CDR2 sequences are MNHEY and SVGAGI. The CDR3 totals 12 residues.

The rearrangement links TRBV15 to TRBJ2-1, with D possibly being TRBD2 (7 bases). Germline V lookup: CDR1 LNHNV, CDR2 YYDKDF (reference sequence). Trimming removed 0 bases from V and 10 bases from J, with 19 bases in between. The CDR3 sequence is 16 residues long. The CDR3 here is CATSRDIGGAAGEQFF. The CDR3 region has the DNA TGTGCCACCAGCAGAGATATAGGGGGGGCGGCCGGCGAGCAGTTCTTC.

The rearrangement uses TRBV9 and TRBJ2-3, with TRBD2 as a possible D gene (6 bases). The V end lost 0 bases, the J end lost 4 bases, and 12 bases lay between the germline ends. The CDR3 runs to 15 residues. CDR1 is SGDLS, CDR2 YYNGEE, per germline. This CDR3 reads CASSVVGGRPDTQYF. Written as DNA, the CDR3 is TGTGCCAGCAGCGTAGTCGGGGGACGCCCAGATACGCAGTATTTT.

The chain is built from TRBV11-2 and TRBJ2-7; TRBD1 matches 12 bases. Germline assignment: CDR1 SGHAT and CDR2 FQNNGV. With 5 bases clipped from V and 6 bases from J, the junction kept 8 bases outside the gene matches. The CDR3 has 15 residues. CDR3 in DNA: TGTGCCAGCAGCGAGGTGGGGACAGGGGGCCCCGAGCAGTACTTC. This translates into CASSEVGTGGPEQYF.

The chain employs TRBV18 and TRBJ2-1; 12 bases line up with TRBD2. The germline gives CDR1 KGHSH, CDR2 LQKENI. The CDR3 length is 15 residues. V lost 8 bases and J lost 2; bases outside the gene matches: 4. DNA of the CDR3: TGTGCCAGCGCTCGGACTAGCGGGACCTACAATGAGCAGTTCTTC. Translating it yields CASARTSGTYNEQFF.

The V and J genes are TRBV19 and TRBJ1-1; D is undetermined. The germline V gene has CDR1 LNHDA and CDR2 SQIVND (reference sequence). This CDR3 is built from 15 residues. V was clipped by 6 bases and J by 0 bases, with 14 bases between them. CDR3 loop: CASRAGGRMNTEAFF. In nucleotides, the CDR3 is TGTGCCAGTAGAGCGGGAGGGAGAATGAACACTGAAGCTTTCTTT. Combining the CDR3 with reference TRBV19 and TRBJ1-1 gives the whole variable domain DGGITQSPKYLFRKEGQNVTLSCEQNLNHDAMYWYRQDPGQGLRLIYYSQIVNDFQKGDIAEGYSVSREKKESFPLTVTSAQKNPTAFYLCASRAGGRMNTEAFFGQGTRLTVV.

This clone has just one count. Here the CDR3 reads CASRDYSNQPQHF. The CDR3 coding sequence is TGCGCCAGTCGGGATTATAGCAATCAGCCCCAGCATTTT. The rearrangement uses TRBV10-2 and TRBJ1-5; no reliable D call. With 9 bases removed from V and 0 bases from J, the gap between germline ends came to 9 bases. CDR3 size: 13 residues. The germline CDR1 and CDR2 sequences are WSHSY and SAAADI.

The chain recombines TRBV6-2 or TRBV6-3 with TRBJ1-5; D unclear. Germline assignment: CDR1 MNHEY and CDR2 SVGEGT. V lost 6 bases to trimming and J lost 0 bases, with 6 bases between them. CDR3 length: 13 residues. The CDR3 loop reads CASSLNSNQPQHF. The CDR3 DNA reads TGTGCCAGCAGCTTAAATAGCAATCAGCCCCAGCATTTT.

The chain employs TRBV9 and TRBJ2-2; 10 bases fit TRBD1. V was clipped by 4 bases and J by 2 bases; unmatched bases: 5. The CDR3 totals 16 residues. Germline assignment: CDR1 SGDLS and CDR2 YYNGEE. The CDR3 nucleotides are TGTGCCAGCAGCCCAAGGACAGGGGGTAACACCGGGGAGCTGTTTTTT. Its translation is CASSPRTGGNTGELFF.